These T cell receptor beta chains were read from a single sample in a study of OX40 agonist ivuxolimab in advanced cancers. Using immunoSEQ multiplex PCR, the repertoire was profiled, and TCRdb retains in-frame clones only, with some absent. This table holds about 58,000 clones, approximately 75% found once. This specimen consisted of CD4+ or CD8+ T cells sorted from blood, obtained in a trial of the OX40 agonist ivuxolimab. The receptors here all came from an adult with an advanced solid tumor such as melanoma, head and neck, liver or kidney cancer. The CDR3 runs from the conserved cysteine through the conserved F or W. Each record gives: D gene, J gene, V gene, clone size, CDR3 DNA, CDR3 protein. D genes are given only for firm matches. Expanded clones are given a class, and other clones once, few, many or no size at all.

-	TRBJ2-2	TRBV7-7	-	TGTGCCAGCAGCTTATCCGCAACCGGGGAGCTGTTTTTT	CASSLSATGELFF
-	TRBJ1-4	TRBV7-9	once	TGTGCCAGCGCGGGACGGAAGGCAACTAATGAAAAACTGTTTTTT	CASAGRKATNEKLFF
-	TRBJ2-7	TRBV6-5	once	TGTGCCAGCAGTTACCCCTCTGGTGAGCAGTACTTC	CASSYPSGEQYF
TRBD2	TRBJ2-5	TRBV7-2	-	TGTGCCAGCAGCACCCGGAGCGGGGGAGTTTTCAGGGAGACCCAGTACTTC	CASSTRSGGVFRETQYF
-	TRBJ2-4	TRBV6-1	-	TGTGCCAGCAGTGAAGCGGGGGGAACCAAAAACATTCAGTACTTC	CASSEAGGTKNIQYF
TRBD1	TRBJ1-1	TRBV6-1	few	TGTGCCACCCAGTACAGGGGGCTTAGCACTGAAGCTTTCTTT	CATQYRGLSTEAFF
TRBD1	TRBJ2-7	TRBV6-1	-	TGTGCCAGCAGTGAGAGACAGGGGATGGCGGACGAGCAGTACTTC	CASSERQGMADEQYF
-	TRBJ1-5	TRBV6-1	-	TGTGCCAGCAGCACTATAGGGGGGCAGCCCCAGCATTTT	CASSTIGGQPQHF
-	TRBJ2-7	TRBV6-6	few	TGTGCCAGCAGTTACCCAGCCGGGGGCATGACCCACGAGCAGTACTTC	CASSYPAGGMTHEQYF
-	TRBJ1-1	TRBV5-1	-	TGCGCCAGCAGCTTGGGTGGACCGAACACTGAAGCTTTCTTT	CASSLGGPNTEAFF
-	TRBJ2-5	TRBV29-1	-	TGCAGCGTTGTTGAGGGAAAGACCCAGTACTTC	CSVVEGKTQYF
TRBD2	TRBJ2-7	TRBV28	-	TGTGCCACCCTCGAGCCTGCTAGCGGATCCTACGAGCAGTACTTC	CATLEPASGSYEQYF
TRBD2	TRBJ2-3	TRBV27	medium-sized	TGTGCCAGCAGTCGCGGACTAGCGGGGGGGCTGGGAGATACGCAGTATTTT	CASSRGLAGGLGDTQYF
TRBD1	TRBJ2-1	TRBV5-1	-	TGCGCCAGCAGCCTTACCGGACAGGTCTACAATGAGCAGTTCTTC	CASSLTGQVYNEQFF
-	TRBJ1-1	TRBV9	-	TGTGCCAGCAGCGTGAACCACGGCACTGAAGCTTTCTTT	CASSVNHGTEAFF
TRBD2	TRBJ2-3	TRBV9	-	TGTGCCAGCAGCGCTGGGGGGGGTACCAGCACAGATACGCAGTATTTT	CASSAGGGTSTDTQYF
TRBD1	TRBJ1-1	TRBV15	-	TGTGCCACCAGCAGAGATGGAAGAGGACAGGGGCGGGGGAACACTGAAGCTTTCTTT	CATSRDGRGQGRGNTEAFF
-	TRBJ1-1	TRBV9	once	TGTGCCAGCAGCGTAGAGGGGGTTCTCACTGAAGCTTTCTTT	CASSVEGVLTEAFF
-	TRBJ1-6	TRBV5-1	-	TGCGCCAGCAGCCTAATGCCAGGGAGATCGGATAATTCACCCCTCCACTTT	CASSLMPGRSDNSPLHF
-	TRBJ2-3	TRBV11-3	few	TGTGCCAGCAGCTTAGGACTACAGGGTGGCACAGATACGCAGTATTTT	CASSLGLQGGTDTQYF
TRBD2	TRBJ2-7	TRBV5-1	few	TGCGCCAGCAGCTTGGGAGCGGGGGCCTCGTACGAGCAGTACTTC	CASSLGAGASYEQYF
TRBD1	TRBJ1-2	TRBV11-3	once	TGTGCCAGCAGCTTGAGACAGGGAACAAACTATGGCTACACCTTC	CASSLRQGTNYGYTF
-	TRBJ1-1	TRBV18	-	TGTGCCAGCTCACCCAGCCCGAACACTGAAGCTTTCTTT	CASSPSPNTEAFF
-	TRBJ1-2	TRBV6-5	-	TGTGCCAGCAGATCTGGACGGATTTCGTATGGCTACACCTTC	CASRSGRISYGYTF
-	TRBJ2-3	TRBV15	-	TGTGCCACCAGCAGAGTACAGGGTCATACGCAGTATTTT	CATSRVQGHTQYF
-	TRBJ2-2	TRBV11-1	-	TGTGCCAGCAGTCAACTAGGGTCAGCTGGGGAGCTGTTTTTT	CASSQLGSAGELFF